This TCR beta chain originates from a study of glioma-infiltrating T cells. Germline V CDR1 and CDR2: SGHTA, FQGNSA. With V trimmed by 5 bases and J by 5 bases, 6 bases remained unmatched. This CDR3 contains 16 residues. Using RNA template, CDR3s of TCR alpha and beta were amplified with iRepertoire arm-PCR. TCRdb redid the calling of the multiplex PCR reads with MiXCR, one entry per CDR3 protein. The sample consists of around 99,000 distinct CDR3 sequences, less than 30% of them appearing once. Points from the study as a whole: Very few CDR3 sequences were shared between tissue and blood.

At least ten counts were recorded for this clonotype. Its antigen is undetermined. The chain combines TRBV7-2 with TRBJ2-1, with 13 bases fitting TRBD2. The sequenced material came from glioma tissue, nonneoplastic brain tissue, or PBMCs (not recorded which). The clonotype was recovered from a human donor with low-grade glioma or glioblastoma, undergoing nonglioma brain surgery, or in good health (not recorded which). CDR3 sequence reads: CASSRRTSGGHNEQFF. Written as DNA, the CDR3 is TGTGCCAGCAGCCGACGGACTAGCGGGGGACACAATGAGCAGTTCTTC.